This TCR beta chain was captured by sequencing in a study of T-cell memory formation after mild COVID-19. Across the whole study: TCR clusters were mostly donor specific. Study-wide points: Among clones contracting day 15 to 85, CD4/CD8 was balanced, whereas later expanders leaned CD4+. Those CD4+ clones that contracted were mainly in CM and EM (CD8+ ones in EMRA).

Researchers used 5'RACE with constant-segment primers to make TCR alpha and TCR beta cDNA libraries that carry sample barcodes and UMIs. TCRdb recomputed calls from the 5' RACE reads with MiXCR, one row per CDR3 protein. The data hold about 110,000 distinct CDR3 sequences, with roughly 14% observed a single time. Trimming at V came to 4 bases and at J to 3 bases, leaving 7 bases not matched to a gene. In germline, CDR1 is SGHDT, CDR2 YYEEEE. This CDR3 spans 15 amino acids. Concerning this clonotype: Its antigen is not known.

This receptor was obtained from a man between 18 and 29 years old who had mild COVID-19 (a few samples of this study predate the infection). Cell type and time point are not known. The specimen was PBMCs or a T cell subset sorted from them (not recorded which). The V call is TRBV5-6, the J call TRBJ2-1, with TRBD1 identical over 7 bases. CDR3 loop: CASSGKQGFYNEQFF. In DNA, the CDR3 is TGTGCCAGCAGCGGGAAACAGGGGTTCTACAATGAGCAGTTCTTC.